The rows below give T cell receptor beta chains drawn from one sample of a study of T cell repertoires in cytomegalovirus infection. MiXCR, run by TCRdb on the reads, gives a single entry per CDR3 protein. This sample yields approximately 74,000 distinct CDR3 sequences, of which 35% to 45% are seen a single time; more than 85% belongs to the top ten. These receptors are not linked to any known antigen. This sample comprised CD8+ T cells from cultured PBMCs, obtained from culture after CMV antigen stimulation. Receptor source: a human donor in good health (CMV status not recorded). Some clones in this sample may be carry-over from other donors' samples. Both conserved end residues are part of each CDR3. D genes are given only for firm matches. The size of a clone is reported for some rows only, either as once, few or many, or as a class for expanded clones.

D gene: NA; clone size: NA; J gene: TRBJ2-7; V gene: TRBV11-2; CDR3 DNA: TGTGCCAGCAGCTTAGGTGTGGGGCTCTACGAGCAGTACTTC; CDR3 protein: CASSLGVGLYEQYF
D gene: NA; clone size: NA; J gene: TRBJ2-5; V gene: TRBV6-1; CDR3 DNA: TGTGCCAGCAGTTTCCCGGGGTACTCATCCAAGTCGGAGACCCAGTACTTC; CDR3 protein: CASSFPGYSSKSETQYF
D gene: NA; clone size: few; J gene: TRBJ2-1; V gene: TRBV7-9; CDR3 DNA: TGTGCCAGCAGCCCCTCCGGGCGGGCCGCTAACAATGAGCAGTTCTTC; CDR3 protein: CASSPSGRAANNEQFF
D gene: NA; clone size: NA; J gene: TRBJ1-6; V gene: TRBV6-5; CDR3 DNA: TGTGCCAGCAGTTACTCGATTGGAGTCCCCCTCCACTTT; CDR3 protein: CASSYSIGVPLHF
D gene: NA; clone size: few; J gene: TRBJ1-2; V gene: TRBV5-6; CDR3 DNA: TGTGCCAGCAGCTTAAGCGAGGATGGCTACACCTTC; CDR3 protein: CASSLSEDGYTF
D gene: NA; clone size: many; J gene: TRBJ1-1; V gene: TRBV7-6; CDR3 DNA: TGTGCCAGCAGCTTAGAGCGGGATATGAACACTGAAGCTTTCTTT; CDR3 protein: CASSLERDMNTEAFF
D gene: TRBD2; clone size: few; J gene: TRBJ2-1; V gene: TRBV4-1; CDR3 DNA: TGCGCCAGCAGCCGGACTAGCGAAGCCTACAATGAGCAGTTCTTC; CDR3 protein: CASSRTSEAYNEQFF
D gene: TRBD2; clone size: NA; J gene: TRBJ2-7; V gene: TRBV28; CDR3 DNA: TGTGCCAGCAGCCCCGGGACTAGCTTCCACGAGCAGTACTTC; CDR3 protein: CASSPGTSFHEQYF
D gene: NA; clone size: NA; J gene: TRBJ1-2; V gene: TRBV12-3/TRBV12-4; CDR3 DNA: TGTGCCAGCAGACATAACGGGGGGCGCGACTATGGCTACACCTTC; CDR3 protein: CASRHNGGRDYGYTF
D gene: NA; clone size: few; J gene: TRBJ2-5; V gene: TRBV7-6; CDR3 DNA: TGTGCCAGCGGTCCAGGGGTTACAGAGACCCAGTACTTC; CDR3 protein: CASGPGVTETQYF
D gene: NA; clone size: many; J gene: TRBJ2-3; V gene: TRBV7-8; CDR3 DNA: TGTGCCAGCAGAAACCCTTATGAACCCCCTCAGGATACGCAGTATTTT; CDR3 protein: CASRNPYEPPQDTQYF
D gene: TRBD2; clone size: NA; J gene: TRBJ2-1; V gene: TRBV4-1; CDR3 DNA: TGCGCCAGCAGCCGCATTAGCGGGGGGAGCTCCTACAATGAGCAGTTCTTC; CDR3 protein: CASSRISGGSSYNEQFF
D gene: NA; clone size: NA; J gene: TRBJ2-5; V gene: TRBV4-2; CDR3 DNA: TGTGCCAGCAGCCAAGTACGGGGGACCGCGGAGACCCAGTACTTC; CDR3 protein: CASSQVRGTAETQYF
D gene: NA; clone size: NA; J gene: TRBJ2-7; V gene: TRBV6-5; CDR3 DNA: TGTGCCAGCAGTTCCCGGACAGCCTACGAGCAGTACTTC; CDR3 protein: CASSSRTAYEQYF
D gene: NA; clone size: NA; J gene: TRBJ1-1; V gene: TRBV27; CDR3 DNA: TGTGCCAGCAGACGTAACACTGAAGCTTTCTTT; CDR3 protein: CASRRNTEAFF
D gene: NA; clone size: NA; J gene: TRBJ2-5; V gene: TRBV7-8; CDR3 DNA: TGTGCCAGCAGCTTAGCCTGGGGGGTTTGGCCAGAGGGGACGGGGCCCAGCCGGGGAGAGACCCAGTACTTC; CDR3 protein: CASSLAWGVWPEGTGPSRGETQYF
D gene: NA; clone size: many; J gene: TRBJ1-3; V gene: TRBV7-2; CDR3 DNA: TGTGCCAGCAGCTCCCTTGGAGGTTACGGAAACACCATATATTTT; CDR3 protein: CASSSLGGYGNTIYF
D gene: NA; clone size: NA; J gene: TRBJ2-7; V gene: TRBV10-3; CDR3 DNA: TGTGCCATCAGTGATCGGGGGCTCTACGAGCAGTACTTC; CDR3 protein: CAISDRGLYEQYF
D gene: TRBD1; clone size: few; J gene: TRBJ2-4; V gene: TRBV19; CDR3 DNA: TGTGCCAGTAGCCCAGGGGACAGGGTGTTTAAAGCCAAAAACATTCAGTACTTC; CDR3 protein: CASSPGDRVFKAKNIQYF
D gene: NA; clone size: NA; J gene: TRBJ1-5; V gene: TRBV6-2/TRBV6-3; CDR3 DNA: TGTGCCAGCAGTCCCCAGGGATTTCAGCCCCAGCATTTT; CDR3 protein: CASSPQGFQPQHF
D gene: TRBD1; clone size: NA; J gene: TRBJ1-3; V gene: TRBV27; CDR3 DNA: TGTGCCAGCAGTTTATCCCAAACAGGGGGATCCGGAAACACCATATATTTT; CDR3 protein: CASSLSQTGGSGNTIYF
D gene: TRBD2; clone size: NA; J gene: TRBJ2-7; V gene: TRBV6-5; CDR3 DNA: TGTGCCAGCAGTTACAGTCGTCGAGCGGGGGGGCAAACCTACGAGCAGTACTTC; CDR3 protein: CASSYSRRAGGQTYEQYF
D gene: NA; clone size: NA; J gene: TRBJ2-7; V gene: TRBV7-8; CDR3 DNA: TGTGCCAGCAGCTTAATCGCAGGGTTGGGTGTCTACGAGCAGTACTTC; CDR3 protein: CASSLIAGLGVYEQYF
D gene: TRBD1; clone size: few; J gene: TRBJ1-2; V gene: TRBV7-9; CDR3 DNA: TGTGCCAGCAGCGGAGGGACAGAGCTCTATGGCTACACCTTC; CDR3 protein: CASSGGTELYGYTF
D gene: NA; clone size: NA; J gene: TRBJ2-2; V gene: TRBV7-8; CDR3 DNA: TGTGCCAGCGGGGATGGGGAGGACCCGAACACCGGGGAGCTGTTTTTT; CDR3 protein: CASGDGEDPNTGELFF
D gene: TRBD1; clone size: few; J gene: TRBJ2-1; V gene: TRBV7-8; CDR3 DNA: TGTGCCAGCAGCTGGGGGGACAGGTCGATCGATGAGCAGTTCTTC; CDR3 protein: CASSWGDRSIDEQFF
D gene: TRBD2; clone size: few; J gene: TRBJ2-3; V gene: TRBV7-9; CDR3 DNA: TGTGCCAGCACCCCAAACGGGGGCGGGGGGGCGTCTGATACGCAGTATTTT; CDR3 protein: CASTPNGGGGASDTQYF
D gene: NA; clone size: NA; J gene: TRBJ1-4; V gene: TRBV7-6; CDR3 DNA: TGTGCCAGCAGCCTCACAGAGAGCGGAGAAAAACTGTTTTTT; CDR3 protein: CASSLTESGEKLFF
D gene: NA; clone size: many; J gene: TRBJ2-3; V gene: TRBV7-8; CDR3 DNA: TGTGCCAGCAGCCACCCGCGGGCTGCAGATACGCAGTATTTT; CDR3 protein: CASSHPRAADTQYF
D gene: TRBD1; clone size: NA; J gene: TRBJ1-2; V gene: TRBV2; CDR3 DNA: TGTGCCAGCCGCGGGGAGACAGGGGGCGGCTATGGCTACACCTTC; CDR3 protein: CASRGETGGGYGYTF
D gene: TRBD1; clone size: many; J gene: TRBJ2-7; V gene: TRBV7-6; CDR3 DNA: TGTGCCAGCAGCGACAGGGGGGTCGGGGAGCAGTACTTC; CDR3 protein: CASSDRGVGEQYF
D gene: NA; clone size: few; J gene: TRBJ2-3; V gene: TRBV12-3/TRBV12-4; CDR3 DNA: TGTGCCAGCAGTTTTGCACACACAGATACGCAGTATTTT; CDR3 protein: CASSFAHTDTQYF
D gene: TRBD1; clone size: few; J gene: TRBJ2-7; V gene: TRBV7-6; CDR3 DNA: TGTGCCAGCAGCTCGGGGACAGGGGGCTACGAGCAGTACTTC; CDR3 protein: CASSSGTGGYEQYF
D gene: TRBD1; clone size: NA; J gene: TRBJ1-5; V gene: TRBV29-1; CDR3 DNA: TGCAGCGTGGGGACAGGGGTTAGCAATCAGCCCCAGCATTTT; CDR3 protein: CSVGTGVSNQPQHF
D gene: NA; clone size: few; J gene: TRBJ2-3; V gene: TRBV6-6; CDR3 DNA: TGTGCCAGCAGTTACGGGTCATCAGGGGGGACAGATACGCAGTATTTT; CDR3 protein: CASSYGSSGGTDTQYF
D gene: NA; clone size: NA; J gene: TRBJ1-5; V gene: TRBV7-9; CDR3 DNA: TGTGCCAGCAGCTTAGAGGGAATAGGTCAGCCCCAGCATTTT; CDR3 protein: CASSLEGIGQPQHF
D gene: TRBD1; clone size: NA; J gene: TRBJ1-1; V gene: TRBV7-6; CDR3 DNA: TGTGCCAGCAGCTTGGGGACAGGGGGCTGGACGAACACTGAAGCTTTCTTT; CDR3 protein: CASSLGTGGWTNTEAFF
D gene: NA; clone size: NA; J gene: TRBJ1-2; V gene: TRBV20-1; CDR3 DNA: TGCAGTGCTGGCCGGATTGGGGTCGACTATGGCTACACCTTC; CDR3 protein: CSAGRIGVDYGYTF
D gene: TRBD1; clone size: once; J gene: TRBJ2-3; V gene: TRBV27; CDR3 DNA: TGTGCCAGCAGGCAAACCGGGACAGGGCCAACAGATACGCAGTATTTT; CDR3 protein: CASRQTGTGPTDTQYF
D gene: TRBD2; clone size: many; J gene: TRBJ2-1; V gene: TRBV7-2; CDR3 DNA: TGTGCCAGCAGCTTTCTAGCGGGGGTCGACGGTTATGAGCAGTTCTTC; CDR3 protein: CASSFLAGVDGYEQFF
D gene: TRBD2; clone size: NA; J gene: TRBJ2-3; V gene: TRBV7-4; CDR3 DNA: TGTGCCAGCAGCTTAGATGTTAGCGGGGGCCTTGATACGCAGTATTTT; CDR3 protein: CASSLDVSGGLDTQYF
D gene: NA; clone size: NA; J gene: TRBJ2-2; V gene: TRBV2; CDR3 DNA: TGTGCCAGCAGTGCTACAACCCAGGCGAAAGGGGAGCTGTTTTTT; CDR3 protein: CASSATTQAKGELFF
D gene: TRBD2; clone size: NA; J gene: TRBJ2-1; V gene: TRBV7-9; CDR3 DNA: TGTGCCAGCAGCCCTAGCGGGGCGGGGCCCCCCTTGGGGTCCTACAATGAGCAGTTCTTC; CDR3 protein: CASSPSGAGPPLGSYNEQFF
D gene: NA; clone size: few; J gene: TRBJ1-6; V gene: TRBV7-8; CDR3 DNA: TGTGCCAGCAGCTTTCCTTTGAGTATGGGAGGACAGTTAAATTCACCCCTCCACTTT; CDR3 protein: CASSFPLSMGGQLNSPLHF
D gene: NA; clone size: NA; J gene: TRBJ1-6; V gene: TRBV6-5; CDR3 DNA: TGTGCCAGCAGTTACTCTATTGGGTCCGGCTTACAGTCACCCCTCCACTTT; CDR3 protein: CASSYSIGSGLQSPLHF
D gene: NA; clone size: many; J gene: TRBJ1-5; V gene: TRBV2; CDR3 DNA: TGTGCCAGCAGTGAGGTTCCCCAGGCAAGGCAGCCCCAGCATTTT; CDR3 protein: CASSEVPQARQPQHF
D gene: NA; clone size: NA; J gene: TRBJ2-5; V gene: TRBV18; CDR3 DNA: TGTGCCAGCTCACCAGGAGAGTACCAAGAGACCCAGTACTTC; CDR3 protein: CASSPGEYQETQYF
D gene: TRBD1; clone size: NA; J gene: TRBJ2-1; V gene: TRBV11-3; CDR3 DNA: TGTGCCAGCAGCTCAACAGGGGGATCGAGCTCCTACAATGAGCAGTTCTTC; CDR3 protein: CASSSTGGSSSYNEQFF
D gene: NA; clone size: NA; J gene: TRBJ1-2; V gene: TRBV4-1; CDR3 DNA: TGCGCCAGCAGCCCAACCGGGCCCTCTAACTATGGCTACACCTTC; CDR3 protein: CASSPTGPSNYGYTF
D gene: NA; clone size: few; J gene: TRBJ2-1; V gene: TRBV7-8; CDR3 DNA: TGTGCCAGCACCATGAGAGGGGGGGGGGCCTACAATGAGCAGTTCTTC; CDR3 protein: CASTMRGGGAYNEQFF
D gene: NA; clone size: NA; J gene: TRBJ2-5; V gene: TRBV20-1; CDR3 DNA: TGCAGTGCTAGGGGTTGGGGGGGGCACTGGGAGACCCAGTACTTC; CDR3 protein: CSARGWGGHWETQYF
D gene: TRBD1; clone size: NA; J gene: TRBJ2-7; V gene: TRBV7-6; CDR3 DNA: TGTGCCAGCAGCACGACAGGGGAGAGCTCCTACGAGCAGTACTTC; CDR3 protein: CASSTTGESSYEQYF
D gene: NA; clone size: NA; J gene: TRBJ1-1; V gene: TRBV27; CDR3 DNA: TGTGCCAGCAGTTCCCCCATGCGGGGATACACTGAAGCTTTCTTT; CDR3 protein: CASSSPMRGYTEAFF
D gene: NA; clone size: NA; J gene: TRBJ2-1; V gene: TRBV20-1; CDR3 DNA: TGCAGTGCTAGAGATCGGGCAGGGGTCTACAATGAGCAGTTCTTC; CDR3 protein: CSARDRAGVYNEQFF
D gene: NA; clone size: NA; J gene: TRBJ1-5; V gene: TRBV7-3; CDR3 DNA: TGTGCCAGCAGCCCTCGACCCATCGCCTTCATAGCAAATCAGCCCCAGCATTTT; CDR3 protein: CASSPRPIAFIANQPQHF
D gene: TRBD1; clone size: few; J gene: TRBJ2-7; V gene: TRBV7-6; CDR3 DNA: TGTGCCAGCAGTCCGATGGGGGGACAGGGGGACCACTTCTACGAGCAGTACTTC; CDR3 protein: CASSPMGGQGDHFYEQYF
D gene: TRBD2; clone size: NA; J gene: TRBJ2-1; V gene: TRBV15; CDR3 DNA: TGTGCCACCAGCAGAGTGAGCGGGGAGGTGAATGAGCAGTTCTTC; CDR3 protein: CATSRVSGEVNEQFF
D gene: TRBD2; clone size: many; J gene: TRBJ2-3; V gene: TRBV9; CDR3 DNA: TGTGCCAGCAGCGTAGCGATGGCTAGCGGGACGACGGATACGCAGTATTTT; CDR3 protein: CASSVAMASGTTDTQYF
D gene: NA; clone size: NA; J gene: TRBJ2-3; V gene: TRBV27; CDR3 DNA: TGTGCCAGCAGTTCCCGAGAATTTTACTTCACAGATACGCAGTATTTT; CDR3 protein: CASSSREFYFTDTQYF